The present entry profiles one T cell receptor beta chain with its context. This record belongs to a study of T cells in Graves' hyperthyroidism and ophthalmopathy. Amplification yielded TCR beta CDR3 regions, with RNA transcripts as the source. An initial round of RT-PCR targeting the TCR CDR3 relied on the HTBI primer set. TCRdb ran MiXCR on the multiplex PCR reads and lists one entry per CDR3 protein. The data hold 110,000 to 150,000 distinct CDR3 sequences, with about 20% observed a single time. Source material: blood. The TCR sequence derives from a woman in her fifties or sixties with Graves' hyperthyroidism that later progressed to Graves' ophthalmopathy.

Here the CDR3 DNA reads TGTGCCAGCAGCGCGACTAGGAAGGAGCAGTTCTTC. It encodes CASSATRKEQFF. V is TRBV7-6 and J is TRBJ2-1, with D possibly TRBD2 on 6 matching bases. The CDR3 sequence is 12 residues long. The V and J ends lost 5 bases and 10 bases respectively, with 12 bases between them. Germline V lookup: CDR1 SGHVS, CDR2 FNYEAQ.